The clone carrying this T cell receptor (beta chain) was detected a few times. What it binds is not known. This sample is part of a study of beta chain features in type 1 diabetes. The study reverse transcribed the entire isolated RNA, so it sequenced expressed TCRB transcripts. The average read count of naive, central memory and regulatory T cell samples was about 3.57 million. The repertoire was sequenced with immunoSEQ multiplex PCR; TCRdb's copy has only in-frame clones and lacks some. The sample has around 240,000 clones, over 9.5% seen once; the top ten hold about 0.037%. Study findings and constraints: In type 1 diabetes patients, VDJ junctions had fewer insertions; deletions at these junctions were more frequent. Across all four CD4+ subsets, people with type 1 diabetes showed modestly shorter TCRB CDR3s. Sampled from patients, naive, central memory and Treg TCRB repertoires appeared more similar than those sampled from healthy donors.

V lost 4 bases to trimming and J lost 7 bases, with 14 bases between them. Looked up from germline, CDR1 is SGHRS and CDR2 is YFSETQ. This CDR3 has 13 residues. The specimen sequenced was naive CD4+ T cells from blood. The chain has TRBV5-1 and TRBJ1-2; possible D gene TRBD1, 5 bases. This TCR derives from a woman between 18 and 29 years old in good health. The CDR3 DNA sequence: TGCGCCAGCAGCCTCAGGGAGGCGGGTGGCTACACCTTC. Translation: CASSLREAGGYTF.